The 24 T cell receptor beta chains in this list originate from one sample, sequenced in a study of blood T cell repertoires in COVID-19. Only in-frame clones appear in the TCRdb table, and some are missing; sequencing was by immunoSEQ multiplex PCR. The table has 60,000 or so clones, around 87% seen once; the top ten hold approximately 6.9%. The material sequenced was peripheral blood. The receptors were gathered from a man between 60 and 70 years old with active or convalescent COVID-19.

The chain joins TRBV19 to TRBJ1-2; 8 bases agree with TRBD1. Germline CDR1 and CDR2: LNHDA and SQIVND (reference sequence). The CDR3 has 14 amino acids. V lost 10 bases and J lost 1; bases outside the gene matches: 8. The CDR3 spells CATTTGAYNYGYTF. The CDR3 DNA is TGTGCCACCACGACAGGGGCGTATAACTATGGCTACACCTTC.

This chain connects TRBV19 to TRBJ1-5; 8 nucleotides match TRBD1. Germline V gene lookup returns CDR1 LNHDA and CDR2 SQIVND (reference sequence). The ends lost 4 bases at V and 6 bases at J; junction bases unmatched: 2. This CDR3 is built from 13 residues. In nucleotides, the CDR3 is TGTGCCAGTAGTACGGACAGGGCTCAGCCCCAGCATTTT. This gives the protein CASSTDRAQPQHF.

The V call is TRBV29-1, the J call TRBJ2-3; 12 bases agree with TRBD2. The CDR3 runs 14 residues. Germline assignment: CDR1 SQVTM and CDR2 ANQGSEA. The trim removed 7 bases at V and 2 bases at J, leaving 4 bases unmatched. The CDR3 here is CSARTSGATDTQYF. The CDR3 DNA is TGCAGCGCTAGGACTAGCGGGGCCACAGATACGCAGTATTTT.

The chain carries TRBV6-2 or TRBV6-3 and TRBJ1-1; no clear D gene. Germline values: CDR1 MNHEY, CDR2 SVGEGT. CDR3 length: 18 residues. V lost 6 bases and J lost 1, with 24 bases in between. The chain's CDR3 is CASRPPSMTTAKNTEAFF. CDR3 coding DNA: TGTGCCAGCAGACCTCCTTCAATGACTACCGCCAAGAACACTGAAGCTTTCTTT.

This chain connects TRBV27 to TRBJ2-1, with D maybe TRBD1 (6 bases). The V gene's germline CDR1 is MNHEY and CDR2 SMNVEV (reference sequence). CDR3 size: 15 residues. V lost 2 bases, J lost 0 bases, and 8 bases lay in between. The CDR3, as DNA: TGTGCCAGCAGTTTACAGGGGCCCTCCTACAATGAGCAGTTCTTC. Protein product: CASSLQGPSYNEQFF.

The chain carries TRBV9 and TRBJ1-6; 7 nucleotides match TRBD1. The CDR3 sequence is 14 residues long. J was trimmed by 9 bases and V by 3 bases; bases with no gene match: 6. Germline loops: CDR1 SGDLS, CDR2 YYNGEE. Here the CDR3 reads CASSAGQVGSPLHF. CDR3 DNA sequence: TGTGCCAGCAGCGCCGGACAGGTCGGTTCACCCCTCCACTTT.

This chain joins TRBV7-2 and TRBJ2-6; 8 nucleotides match TRBD2. V was clipped by 2 bases and J by 1 base; unmatched bases: 4. CDR1 and CDR2 (germline): SGHTA, FQGNSA. The CDR3 has 17 residues. The CDR3 protein is CASSLHGGGSGANVLTF. CDR3 nucleotides: TGTGCCAGCAGCTTACACGGGGGGGGTTCTGGGGCCAACGTCCTGACTTTC.

A few counts support this clone. The chain uses TRBV4-3 and TRBJ1-3; 7 bases agree with TRBD1. The V and J ends lost 4 bases and 4 bases, in that order; junction bases with no gene match: 4. Germline V gene sequence: CDR1 LGHNA, CDR2 YSLEER. This CDR3 contains 14 residues. CDR3 amino acids: CASSLSGGGNTIYF. Here the CDR3 DNA reads TGCGCCAGCAGCCTTTCAGGGGGGGGAAACACCATATATTTT.

CDR3 nucleotides: TGTGCCAGCAGCCCCGGGACTAGCGCATACACCGGGGAGCTGTTTTTT. Its protein product is CASSPGTSAYTGELFF. The rearrangement links TRBV11-3 to TRBJ2-2, with 10 bases lining up with TRBD2. V trimming: 5 bases; J trimming: 3 bases; junction bases outside the gene matches: 6. The CDR3 consists of 16 residues. Germline loops: CDR1 SGHNT, CDR2 YENEEA.

The rearrangement joins TRBV5-1 to TRBJ2-7; TRBD2 matches at 7 bases. Germline loops: CDR1 SGHRS, CDR2 YFSETQ. With V trimmed by 1 base and J by 1 base, 5 bases remained unmatched. The CDR3 length is 15 residues. CDR3 sequence: CASSLSWEGSYEQYF. For the CDR3, the DNA is TGCGCCAGCAGCTTGTCCTGGGAGGGGTCCTACGAGCAGTACTTC.

The V call is TRBV2, the J call TRBJ2-1; D might be TRBD2 (6 bases). Trimming took off 5 bases at V and 4 bases at J, with 12 bases between the two ends. Looked up from germline, CDR1 is SNHLY and CDR2 is FYNNEI. CDR3 length: 14 amino acids. CDR3 in amino acids: CASSYSGVYNEQFF. CDR3 bases: TGTGCCAGCAGTTATAGCGGAGTATACAATGAGCAGTTCTTC.

CDR3 loop: CASSYTRQVANYGYTF. The CDR3 coding sequence is TGTGCCAGCAGTTACACCCGGCAGGTAGCTAACTATGGCTACACCTTC. The gene calls are TRBV6-2 or TRBV6-3 and TRBJ1-2, with unresolved D. This CDR3 is 16 amino acids long. Trimming cost V 2 bases and J 0 bases, with 13 bases left between them. Germline V gene sequence: CDR1 MNHEY, CDR2 SVGEGT.

This clone appeared a single time. J is TRBJ1-4 and V is TRBV12-3 or TRBV12-4; 9 nucleotides agree with TRBD1. The ends lost 5 bases at V and 5 bases at J; junction bases unmatched: 0. CDR3 size: 13 residues. In DNA, the CDR3 is TGTGCCAGCAGTGACAGGGGGAATGAAAAACTGTTTTTT. Protein: CASSDRGNEKLFF.

The rearrangement links TRBV19 to TRBJ2-7, with a possible D match to TRBD2 (7 bases). Germline V gene data show CDR1 as LNHDA and CDR2 as SQIVND (reference sequence). V lost 4 bases and J 4 bases, leaving 17 bases between the germline ends. The CDR3 spans 15 residues. The CDR3 DNA reads TGTGCCAGTAGTACTCAGGGGACTATTCTGTACGAGCAGTACTTC. Encoded protein: CASSTQGTILYEQYF. The full variable domain, in which reference TRBV19 and TRBJ2-7 provide the parts outside the CDR3, is DGGITQSPKYLFRKEGQNVTLSCEQNLNHDAMYWYRQDPGQGLRLIYYSQIVNDFQKGDIAEGYSVSREKKESFPLTVTSAQKNPTAFYLCASSTQGTILYEQYFGPGTRLTVT.

J is TRBJ2-1 and V is TRBV5-4; 7 positions match TRBD2. This CDR3 contains 16 residues. J was trimmed by 5 bases and V by 0 bases; bases with no gene match: 8. Germline V lookup: CDR1 SGHNT, CDR2 YYREEE (reference sequence). CDR3 sequence: CASSLVGGREDNEQFF. DNA of the CDR3: TGTGCCAGCAGCTTGGTCGGGGGGAGGGAGGACAATGAGCAGTTCTTC.

This clone appeared once. The gene calls are TRBV29-1 and TRBJ2-5; 8 bases map to TRBD2. The germline gives CDR1 SQVTM, CDR2 ANQGSEA. The junction had 8 bases not matched to a gene; V was cut back by 3 bases and J by 5 bases. This CDR3 region has 14 residues. In nucleotides, the CDR3 is TGCAGCGTTGATAGGGGGACGGGAGGGGAGACCCAGTACTTC. Protein: CSVDRGTGGETQYF.

The rearrangement joins TRBV28 to TRBJ1-4, with 11 positions matching TRBD1. V shed 5 bases and J 8 bases; nucleotides not matched to a gene: 7. Germline loops: CDR1 MDHEN, CDR2 SYDVKM. CDR3 size: 15 residues. The DNA for the CDR3 is TGTGCCAGCAGTCCCCCCGGGACAGGGGGAGAAAAACTGTTTTTT. This encodes CASSPPGTGGEKLFF.

The rearrangement links TRBV15 to TRBJ1-5; D uncertain. V dropped 3 bases and J dropped 3 bases, with 21 bases sitting between them. The V gene's germline CDR1 is LNHNV and CDR2 YYDKDF (reference sequence). This CDR3 is 18 amino acids long. This CDR3 reads CATSRAATRTRVNQPQHF. In DNA, the CDR3 is TGTGCCACCAGCAGGGCAGCTACTAGGACGAGGGTCAATCAGCCCCAGCATTTT.

This rearrangement joins TRBV19 to TRBJ1-1; 9 bases align to TRBD1. J was trimmed by 4 bases and V by 5 bases; bases with no gene match: 11. The CDR3 sequence is 16 residues long. In germline, CDR1 is LNHDA, CDR2 SQIVND (reference sequence). CDR3 nucleotides: TGTGCCAGTAGTCTATGGGGACAGGGAAAAATCACTGAAGCTTTCTTT. It translates to CASSLWGQGKITEAFF.

This chain joins TRBV7-9 and TRBJ1-4; D is ambiguous. Per the germline V gene, CDR1 is SEHNR and CDR2 is FQNEAQ (reference sequence). V was clipped by 5 bases and J by 6 bases, with 10 bases between them. The CDR3 has 13 residues. The CDR3 reads CASSPDNDEKLFF. Here the CDR3 DNA reads TGTGCCAGCAGCCCAGACAATGATGAAAAACTGTTTTTT.

This sequence joins TRBV6-5 and TRBJ1-4; weak D call: TRBD1 (5 bases). The CDR3 runs to 14 residues. From germline, CDR1 is MNHEY and CDR2 SVGAGI. Trimming took off 5 bases at V and 8 bases at J, with 15 bases between the two ends. CDR3 in amino acids: CASSQDTGREKLFF. Here the CDR3 DNA reads TGTGCCAGCAGTCAGGACACTGGACGAGAAAAACTGTTTTTT.

The chain links TRBV5-5 to TRBJ1-1; 9 bases fit TRBD1. The CDR3 length is 17 residues. Germline V gene lookup returns CDR1 SGHKS and CDR2 YYEKEE (reference sequence). V lost 1 base and J lost 4; bases outside the gene matches: 11. The CDR3 protein is CASSLKPTGGAGTEAFF. The CDR3 DNA sequence: TGTGCCAGCAGCTTGAAGCCTACAGGGGGCGCCGGCACTGAAGCTTTCTTT.

J is TRBJ2-3 and V is TRBV19, with TRBD1 matching over 9 bases. Per germline, CDR1 LNHDA and CDR2 SQIVND (reference sequence). CDR3 size: 16 residues. J was trimmed by 3 bases and V by 6 bases; bases with no gene match: 10. CDR3 bases: TGTGCCAGTAGCTTCCTGGACAGGGGATTGACAGATACGCAGTATTTT. This translates into CASSFLDRGLTDTQYF.

V usage is TRBV7-9 and J usage is TRBJ2-7; 10 bases line up with TRBD1. The CDR3 covers 15 residues. The V segment lost 5 bases and the J segment 4 bases; nucleotides outside the gene matches: 8. The germline CDR1 and CDR2 sequences are SEHNR and FQNEAQ (reference sequence). This CDR3 is CASSAPDRGDYEQYF. CDR3 coding DNA: TGTGCCAGCAGCGCCCCGGACAGGGGGGATTACGAGCAGTACTTC.